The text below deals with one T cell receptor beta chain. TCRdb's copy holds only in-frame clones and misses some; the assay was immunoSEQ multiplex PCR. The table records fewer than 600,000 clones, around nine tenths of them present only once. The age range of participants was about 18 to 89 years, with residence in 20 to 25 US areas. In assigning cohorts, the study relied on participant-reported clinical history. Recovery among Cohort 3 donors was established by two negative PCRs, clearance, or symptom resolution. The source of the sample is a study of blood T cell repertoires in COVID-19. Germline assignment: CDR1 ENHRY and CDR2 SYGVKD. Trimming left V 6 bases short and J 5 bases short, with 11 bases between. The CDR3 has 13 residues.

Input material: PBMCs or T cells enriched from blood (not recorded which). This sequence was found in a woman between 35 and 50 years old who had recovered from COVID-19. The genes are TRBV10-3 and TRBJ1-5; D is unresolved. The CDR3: CAIRDRGDQPQHF. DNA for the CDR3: TGTGCCATCAGGGATCGCGGGGATCAGCCCCAGCATTTT.